This T cell receptor beta chain was observed in a study of cytomegalovirus exposure and HLA in healthy donors (dated by TCRdb to about 2017). For the study in its entirety: According to an earlier analysis of a few hundred of the donors, about 179 million T cells yielded 90 million to 130 million unique TCR beta sequences and about 300 Gb of sequence data. An early release that covered some 630 HLA-typed donors contained about 300 gigabases of sequencing data and tens of millions of unique TCR sequences. Of the roughly 400 genotyped donors, over 80% were placed in the genetic ancestry cluster associated with self-reported Caucasian donors. The study aimed to test whether cataloging public T cell receptors could reveal signatures of past pathogen exposure. The study used immunosequencing to profile the T cell repertoires of more than 650 subjects and linked those repertoires to cytomegalovirus serostatus. In addition to the first cohort of 650 to 800 subjects, a separate validation cohort of approximately 130 different subjects was used. The study combined high-throughput TCR immunosequencing, statistical association of individual TCRs with disease status, and machine learning to predict cytomegalovirus infection status. To study patterns of TCR occurrence, a later analysis re-analyzed previously published TCR beta repertoires from around 670 donors and added high-resolution HLA genotyping. In the later analysis, no new phenotypic data were used to find candidate immune exposures; instead, reliance was placed on TCR beta sequences and their occurrence across donors. An earlier analysis of about 620 of the donors applied high-throughput TCR beta sequencing to assess whether each TCR beta V gene segment acted as functional or pseudogenic. Donor age, sex, ethnicity and CMV serostatus were compiled alongside the repertoire data. A later genetic analysis used genome-wide SNP genotypes for about 65% of the 666 donors, treating that subset as a discovery cohort. Every discovery cohort repertoire had been produced on one sequencing platform. Both class I and class II loci were covered by HLA typing, at four-digit resolution. Typing coverage differed by locus: A, B, C, DRB1 and DQB1 were typed in roughly 620-630 donors, DQA1 in about 510, DPA1 in approximately 610, and DPB1 in just under 490. A handful of DR-DQ haplotypes were treated as single units for association and clustering because of strong linkage in the cohort. Among over 350 genotyped donors of the cohort, an average of 235,054 unique TCR beta nucleotide sequences were sequenced per donor, about a sixth of them non-productive. Study-wide findings and limitations: According to the authors, the approach could potentially be generalized to other disease states and immunological phenotypes. A few of the identified cytomegalovirus-associated TCR beta chains were confirmed in vitro to be specific for cytomegalovirus antigens. V-gene and J-gene trimming of TCR beta chains was associated with a missense DCLRE1C variant in a later genetic analysis, and the association was replicated in an independent cohort. Assigning TCR associations to individual alleles was difficult when HLA alleles, especially DR and DQ, strongly co-occurred. In a later genetic analysis, fewer N-insertions in productive TCRs were reported among donors in an Asian-associated ancestry cluster than the 666-donor mean. A cluster of highly shared sequence variants was judged likely to be a technical artifact of the sequencing pipeline. In both the original and validation cohorts, the classifier was reported to diagnose cytomegalovirus status with high specificity and sensitivity. A later analysis reported that several top co-occurrence clusters appeared linked to parvovirus B19, influenza, CMV and Epstein-Barr virus. A further reported finding was that TCR beta sequences accurately predicted the HLA-A and HLA-B alleles for most subjects in the first cohort. Correlated functional status among segregating V segments might reflect linkage disequilibrium, but an unknown experimental factor could not be ruled out. In a later analysis, 16,951 TCR beta sequences were associated with specific HLA alleles at a false discovery rate of 0.05. Because HLA typing was unavailable for some donors at each locus, only the typed subset was used in association tests. Most TCR sequences were seen in very few donors, while some public TCRs were found in many individuals. The earlier analysis of 587 of the donors excluded some 16 rarely observed V segments, including chromosome 9 orphons, because counts were too low. Some IMGT-functional V segments, including TRBV6-2 and TRBV6-3, could not be told apart with the 87-base-pair reads, so those segments were excluded. According to a later analysis, most CMV-associated TCR beta chains appeared to be HLA-restricted, and the HLA associations seemed to be driven largely by CMV exposure. Immune exposure information for the cohort was limited to CMV serostatus. According to a later analysis, TCR association rates differed among HLA loci, with DRB1 alleles showing the most associated TCRs and HLA-C alleles showing the fewest. Only TCR beta chains were sequenced in this cohort, and the absence of alpha or paired-chain data limited detectable features. Presence/absence analyses assumed roughly uniform sequencing depth across donors, an assumption that may not hold. A total of fewer than 200 TCR beta chains were listed by the study as associated with cytomegalovirus. In a later analysis, HLA-associated TCR beta chains were found to be more clonally expanded and to have lower generation probabilities than equally common non-associated chains. Broadly in line with IMGT annotations, most TCR beta V segments showed up in productive rearrangements about 87% or about 30% of the time in an earlier analysis of approximately 640 of the donors.

The cohort comprised some 680 healthy bone marrow donors. All cohort members were sampled while nominally healthy, although unrecorded immune exposures were likely present. The donor tested CMV seronegative, placing the donor among the 350 or so seronegative members of the cohort. Every donor gave a peripheral blood sample, and the peripheral blood mononuclear cells from that sample were used for TCR beta sequencing. Genomic DNA was extracted from the blood cell samples with the Qiagen DNeasy Blood Extraction Kit. Library preparation used the immunoSEQ multiplex PCR assay. For the multiplex PCR, a mixture combining 60 forward primers for TCR Vbeta segments and 13 reverse primers for TCR Jbeta segments was used. Amplification of the CDR3 region of rearranged TCR beta genes was performed with a multiplex PCR assay on genomic DNA. The Illumina HiSeq System was used to sequence the amplified TCR beta libraries as 87-base-pair reads. The paper's processing steps were these. Across the roughly 600 repertoires, a later analysis counted 60 million to 90 million unique TCR beta chains, roughly 11 million of which were shared by at least two donors. A nearest-neighbor algorithm error-corrected the raw reads and collapsed the reads into unique sequences, merging closely related sequences to remove PCR and sequencing errors. Alignment of CDR3 sequences to IMGT reference sequences was used to assign V, D and J gene segments. For a sequence to be retained, a match of at least six nucleotides was required to both a V gene segment and a J gene segment. Rearrangements were classified as productive when the CDR3 lacked stop codons and remained in frame with V and J, and all other rearrangements were classified as non-productive. Following IMGT convention, CDR3 was defined as the stretch from the second conserved V-encoded cysteine up to the conserved J-encoded phenylalanine. The earlier analysis of about 610 of the donors excluded sequences that lacked an unambiguous match to a single V gene segment. In an earlier analysis of several hundred of the donors, V segments were called functional above 56.7% productive rearrangements and were called segregating when the between-donor standard deviation exceeded 5%. To diagnose cytomegalovirus status from the catalog of TCR beta chain sequences, a statistical classification framework was built. In a later analysis, TCR nucleotide sequences were compared against IMGT/GENE-DB human TR gene sequences so that V and J genes could be assigned. The TCRdist pipeline was used in a later analysis to assign CDR3 sequences and most-parsimonious VDJ recombination scenarios. In a later analysis, each TCR beta chain was defined by its CDR3 amino acid sequence together with its V-gene family, and reads lacking a unique V-gene family were excluded. In a later analysis, some 600 highly shared, low-generation-probability nucleotide sequences were removed to address suspected cross-contamination and a sequencing artifact. In a later analysis, a clonal expansion index was calculated for each public chain from normalized within-repertoire ranks of inferred template counts. In a later analysis, generation probabilities were computed using a VDJ recombination model fitted to out-of-frame rearrangements, and the results were checked against IGoR. In a later analysis, TCR-TCR, TCR-HLA and TCR-CMV co-occurrence was scored with hypergeometric tests, and a repertoire-size bias correction was applied to TCR pairs. To estimate false discovery rates, a later analysis permuted the HLA or CMV assignments 20 times. In a later analysis, co-occurring TCRs were grouped using DBSCAN, and TCRdist sequence similarity was added for clustering within HLA-allele-positive subsets. Repertoires with fewer than 30,000 or more than 120,000 public chains were left out of co-occurrence clustering, as were five repertoires with anomalous nucleotide sharing. The table was pulled from immuneACCESS by TCRdb, which kept in-frame rearrangements only. Such tables lose some clones; where checked, under half of the loss comes from unresolved V genes, and the rest has no known cause. V, J and clone size derive from that table, while D and trimming were established from the DNA sequence. In this sample's table one finds more than 35,000 clones. The leading ten clones occupy 1% to 1.5% of the sample.

The cysteine opens and the phenylalanine closes a CDR3 of 15 amino acids. Only the CDR3 DNA stays, 45 bases, in frame from base 1. CDR1 and CDR2 are drawn from the germline V gene: SGHNT, YENEEA. V loses 2 bases of germline sequence and J loses 3 bases, and the interval between the two ends is 14 bases. Note on this clone: The target of this receptor is not known.

The sample consisted of PBMCs. The rearrangement joined TRBV11-3 to TRBJ2-7, with TRBD1 perhaps the D gene, on 5 matching bases. This clonotype was obtained from a man younger than 40 in good health and CMV-seronegative. The CDR3 reads CASSLRGGAVYEQYF. The DNA sequence reads TGTGCCAGCAGCTTAAGGGGCGGAGCCGTCTACGAGCAGTACTTC.